Detailed here is one TCR beta chain. Its antigen remains unidentified. Germline CDR1 reads LNHDA; CDR2 reads SQIVND (reference sequence). With 4 bases removed from V and 8 bases from J, the gap between germline ends came to 11 bases. The CDR3 totals 12 residues. RNA in amounts of roughly 0.5 to 1 ug was reverse transcribed with random hexamers. It was immunoSEQ multiplex PCR that amplified TCR beta CDR3 across 54 Vbeta and 13 Jbeta. TCRdb processed the immunoSEQ multiplex PCR reads anew with MiXCR; each CDR3 protein has one entry. The sample carries 130,000 or so distinct CDR3 sequences, approximately 79% recorded once. The authors sequenced TCR beta from blood CD8+ and CD4+ T cells. The data derive from a study of CD8 T cells in Susac syndrome. Study conclusions and caveats: It was acknowledged in the study that the number of individuals who were included in its TCR sequencing and HLA analysis was relatively small.

The sequenced material came from CD8+ T cells from PBMCs. The chain employs TRBV19 and TRBJ1-1; D not certain. The source of this sequence is a human donor with multiple sclerosis. CDR3 amino acids: CASSRGRKEAFF. Written as DNA, the CDR3 is TGTGCCAGTAGTAGAGGGAGGAAAGAAGCTTTCTTT. Combining the CDR3 with reference TRBV19 and TRBJ1-1 gives the whole variable domain DGGITQSPKYLFRKEGQNVTLSCEQNLNHDAMYWYRQDPGQGLRLIYYSQIVNDFQKGDIAEGYSVSREKKESFPLTVTSAQKNPTAFYLCASSRGRKEAFFGQGTRLTVV.